This T cell receptor beta chain was sequenced during a study of shared clonotypes between healthy human individuals. The study, taken as a whole, reports: Compared with clonotypes that all four donors shared, non-shared clonotypes had lower generation probabilities.

Germline CDR1 PRHDT, CDR2 FYEKMQ (reference sequence). CDR3 length equals 17 residues. V dropped 5 bases and J dropped 6 bases, with 23 bases sitting between them. Naive CD8 cells comprised CD45RO-negative, CCR7-positively selected cells, excluding terminally differentiated effector memory CD45RA+ cells. Note on this clone: The antigen remains undetermined.

The assay was immunoSEQ multiplex PCR, and TCRdb's table has in-frame clones only and misses some. The table includes roughly 650,000 clones, approximately 96% detected once. The TCR comes from a woman aged 30 to 39 in good health. Sequencing was carried out using naive CD8+ T cells sorted from blood. The rearrangement links TRBV13 to TRBJ2-1; possibly TRBD1 or TRBD2 for D (5 bases each). CDR3 protein: CASSLETAGRGPNEQFF. CDR3 DNA: TGTGCCAGCAGCCTGGAAACGGCCGGACGGGGACCCAATGAGCAGTTCTTC.